This T cell receptor beta chain was identified during a study of molecular identifiers for immune sequencing clone quantification. On the study more broadly: RNA from about 20,000 or 100,000 naive CD8 cells was split five ways in replicates, with four sequenced.

V lost 7 bases and J lost 5; bases outside the gene matches: 9. This CDR3 comprises 14 residues. One entry per CDR3 protein results from TCRdb running MiXCR on the PCR reads. The sample lists approximately 550,000 distinct CDR3 sequences, less than 30% occurring once. Comments on this clonotype: The CDR3 end shows no conserved phenylalanine or tryptophan, and so a read error is likely.

V gene TRBV12-3 or TRBV12-4 combines with J gene TRBJ2-3; 7 bases line up with TRBD2. The receptor's source is a human donor in good health. Some libraries in this study had Jurkat cell RNA spiked in. Sequencing was done on a sample of naive CD8+ T cells from blood, with Jurkat cell RNA spiked in. The subset is: FACS-sorted CD8+CD4-CCR7+CD45RA+ naive T cells. CDR3 loop: CASTTRAGIDTQYL. Here the CDR3 DNA reads TGTGCCAGCACCACCCGAGCGGGGATAGATACGCAGTATCTT.